This record looks at one TCR beta chain sequence and its context. Its specificity is unknown. With 60 Vbeta and 13 Jbeta primers, the PCR was carried out. The authors' processing: Unique TCR beta chains totaled some 81 million in a later count, with around 11 million of them shared. TCRdb keeps only in-frame clones here, not all; method: immunoSEQ multiplex PCR. That table furnishes V, J and clone size, whereas the DNA furnished D and trimming. The sample has 180,000 or so clones, 76% seen once; the top ten hold around 1.6%. Trimming left V 4 bases short and J 2 bases short, with 15 bases between. The CDR3 extends over 15 amino acids. Germline V gene lookup returns CDR1 MNHEY and CDR2 SMNVEV (reference sequence). The sample belongs to a study of cytomegalovirus exposure and HLA in healthy donors. Study observations and caveats: When the data were analyzed later, several of the most significant clusters appeared to be linked to common viral pathogens. Some highly shared sequence variants likely arose as a pipeline artifact. Analysis was carried out at a later point, and it linked a missense DCLRE1C variant to TCR beta V- and J-gene trimming.

This sequence originates from a man aged 18 to 29 in good health and CMV-seronegative. What was sequenced was PBMCs. The chain couples TRBV27 to TRBJ2-7; no clear D gene. In DNA form, the CDR3 reads TGTGCCAGCAGTTCAACCTTTAGCACTCCCTACGAGCAGTACTTC. Amino acids: CASSSTFSTPYEQYF.